This T cell receptor beta chain stems from a study of blood T cell repertoires in COVID-19 (dated by TCRdb to 2020 to 2021). With regard to the full study: The collaborator samples originated in the United States, Italy and Spain and spanned the acute and convalescent phases of COVID-19. The prospective study material was composed of cDNA or gDNA derived from T cells, B-cell-depleted T cells, or PBMCs. Deeply sampled blood TCRbeta repertoires from subjects exposed to, actively infected with, or recovered from COVID-19 were included in the dataset. The repertoires were released in a freely available public database meant as a resource for research on the immune response to SARS-CoV-2. Samples came from the ongoing ImmuneRACE study (first 160 participants) plus 1,254 subjects from 6 global collaborators. Nearly every sample came with metadata listing a de-identified subject ID, COVID-19 status, age in years and sex. Where HLA class I and class II types were available, the types were taken from metadata supplied by the sample provider, not from assay-based typing. On the study overall, not on this receptor specifically: How much clinical and demographic metadata was included differed by source and by participant, and the metadata was provided uncurated.

The germline V gene supplies CDR1 ENHRY and CDR2 SYGVKD. There are 18 amino acids in the CDR3, from cysteine to phenylalanine inclusive. The entry retains the CDR3 DNA only, 54 bases that are in frame from base 1. The junction carries 19 bases between V and J, which are trimmed by 4 bases and 1 base respectively. TCRbeta CDR3 regions were amplified from genomic DNA by means of the immunoSEQ Assay, a bias-controlled multiplex PCR. As for the original processing: Nucleated cell counts per sample were estimated from amplification of reference gene primers within the assay. To quantify the absolute abundance of each unique TCRbeta CDR3 rearrangement, sequence reads were collapsed and filtered. For each sample, productive Simpson clonality was calculated as the square root of Simpson's diversity index across productive rearrangements. What TCRdb holds here is the immuneACCESS table cut down to in-frame rearrangements. Part of the clones is not present; checked against another copy, under half of the missing clones reflect an unresolved V gene, and the others are unexplained. The V and J calls and clone size were taken over from that table, and D and trimming were inferred from the DNA. The sample includes under 35,000 clones, with over 80% observed a single time. The ten top clones hold around 5% of the sample.

To note about this clone: Its antigen target is currently unknown. Base qualities are missing; no much larger clone stands one base away.

Whole blood was collected in K2EDTA tubes by collaborating institutions according to the institutions' own protocols. For TCRbeta analysis, collaborators shipped samples as frozen whole blood, isolated PBMCs, or DNA extracted from either of those sample types. The receptor chain draws on TRBV10-3 and TRBJ2-2, with the D gene not confidently named. Sample: peripheral blood. The sequence was obtained from a human donor in a cohort sampled during active COVID-19. This receptor has the CDR3 CAISVSGYGFGNTGELFF. The DNA sequence is TGTGCCATCAGTGTGTCCGGGTATGGTTTCGGGAACACCGGGGAGCTGTTTTTT.